A selection of T cell receptor beta chains follows, all from one sample in a study of blood T cell repertoires in COVID-19. Data came from immunoSEQ multiplex PCR; TCRdb stores just in-frame clones and leaves some out. The table lists about 160,000 clones, just under 95% of them singletons. Specimen: peripheral blood. The receptors derive from a woman aged 50 to 60 with acute or convalescent COVID-19. Both conserved end residues are part of each CDR3. The D gene is left open where the match is weak. Clone size is shown for a subset of rows, as once, few, many or a class of expanded clone.

J,length,V,D,size,CDR3,DNA
TRBJ1-2,15,TRBV3-1/TRBV3-2,TRBD1,.,CASSRVGTGNYGYTF,TGTGCCAGCAGCCGGGTGGGGACAGGGAACTATGGCTACACCTTC
TRBJ2-2,16,TRBV6-5,.,once,CASSYSIGEVTGELFF,TGTGCCAGCAGTTACTCAATCGGGGAAGTCACCGGGGAGCTGTTTTTT
TRBJ1-2,12,TRBV19,TRBD1,.,CASTTGVAGYTF,TGTGCCAGTACTACAGGGGTCGCTGGCTACACCTTC
TRBJ1-6,17,TRBV7-6,TRBD1,once,CASSAGQGASYNSPLHF,TGTGCCAGCAGTGCCGGACAGGGGGCTTCCTATAATTCACCCCTCCACTTT
TRBJ1-1,11,TRBV7-9,.,.,CASSPSTEAFF,TGTGCCAGCAGCCCATCAACTGAAGCTTTCTTT
TRBJ1-5,13,TRBV4-1,.,once,CASSHLGDQPQHF,TGCGCCAGCAGCCACCTTGGAGATCAGCCCCAGCATTTT
TRBJ2-7,15,TRBV11-2,TRBD1,.,CASSLDDRGAYEQYF,TGTGCCAGCAGCTTAGATGACAGGGGGGCCTACGAGCAGTACTTC
TRBJ2-7,15,TRBV25-1,TRBD2,.,CASSEGSGETYEQYF,TGTGCCAGCAGTGAAGGTAGCGGGGAGACCTACGAGCAGTACTTC
TRBJ2-1,16,TRBV27,.,.,CASSLYRLSPYNEQFF,TGTGCCAGCAGTTTATACCGACTATCTCCATACAATGAGCAGTTCTTC
TRBJ2-1,14,TRBV6-2/TRBV6-3,.,.,CASSPTESFNEQFF,TGTGCCAGCAGTCCCACTGAGTCCTTCAATGAGCAGTTCTTC
TRBJ1-1,17,TRBV20-1,.,.,CSASPPGRGYQNTEAFF,TGCAGTGCTAGTCCCCCGGGGAGAGGGTATCAGAACACTGAAGCTTTCTTT
TRBJ2-1,15,TRBV7-3,TRBD2,once,CASSFRSGGNNEQFF,TGTGCCAGCAGCTTCCGTAGCGGGGGGAACAATGAGCAGTTCTTC
TRBJ1-5,17,TRBV6-6,TRBD1,.,CASSQNPSTGGNQPQHF,TGTGCCAGCAGTCAAAACCCATCGACAGGGGGCAATCAGCCCCAGCATTTT
TRBJ2-1,14,TRBV28,TRBD2,.,CASSLSGSWHEQFF,TGTGCCAGCAGTTTAAGCGGGAGTTGGCATGAGCAGTTCTTC
TRBJ1-1,14,TRBV27,.,.,CASSSRTGLAGAFF,TGTGCCAGCAGTTCCCGCACAGGGTTAGCAGGAGCTTTCTTT
TRBJ1-1,15,TRBV30,TRBD1,.,CACSVLQGANTEAFF,TGTGCCTGTAGTGTACTACAGGGGGCAAACACTGAAGCTTTCTTT
TRBJ1-5,14,TRBV15,.,.,CATTVGFSNQPQHF,TGTGCCACCACGGTTGGTTTTAGCAATCAGCCCCAGCATTTT
TRBJ1-4,12,TRBV28,.,.,CASRGMREKLFF,TGTGCCAGTCGGGGGATGCGGGAAAAACTGTTTTTT
TRBJ1-1,15,TRBV30,TRBD1,.,CAWILPGQPNTEAFF,TGTGCCTGGATCCTACCGGGACAGCCGAACACTGAAGCTTTCTTT
TRBJ2-1,14,TRBV25-1,.,.,CASSYRAGLNEQFF,TGTGCCAGCAGTTACAGGGCAGGCCTAAATGAGCAGTTCTTC
TRBJ1-1,13,TRBV12-3/TRBV12-4,.,.,CANSRGENTEAFF,TGTGCCAACTCGCGGGGGGAGAACACTGAAGCTTTCTTT
TRBJ1-1,13,TRBV20-1,.,.,CSASFTGRGEAFF,TGCAGTGCTAGTTTTACGGGGAGGGGTGAAGCTTTCTTT
TRBJ1-2,12,TRBV28,.,.,CASSSTVYGYTF,TGTGCCAGCAGCTCCACAGTCTATGGCTACACCTTC
TRBJ1-1,14,TRBV7-9,TRBD1,.,CASSQGQAVSEAFF,TGTGCCAGCAGCCAGGGACAGGCGGTTTCTGAAGCTTTCTTT
TRBJ1-3,16,TRBV9,.,.,CASSVGGRGGGNTIYF,TGTGCCAGCAGCGTAGGGGGCAGGGGTGGTGGAAACACCATATATTTT
TRBJ1-3,15,TRBV6-5,.,.,CASKGLQSSGNTIYF,TGTGCCAGCAAAGGACTTCAGAGCTCTGGAAACACCATATATTTT
TRBJ2-2,17,TRBV24-1,TRBD1,.,CATSAMDRGRITGELFF,TGTGCCACCAGTGCCATGGACAGGGGACGCATCACCGGGGAGCTGTTTTTT
TRBJ1-1,13,TRBV30,.,.,CAWSLLVGTEAFF,TGTGCCTGGAGCTTACTTGTTGGCACTGAAGCTTTCTTT
TRBJ1-5,13,TRBV4-2,TRBD1,.,CASSPDRGQPQHF,TGTGCCAGCAGCCCGGACAGGGGTCAGCCCCAGCATTTT
TRBJ1-5,13,TRBV2,.,once,CASIKEANQPQHF,TGTGCCAGCATAAAAGAGGCCAATCAGCCCCAGCATTTT
TRBJ2-6,14,TRBV30,TRBD1,.,CAWKTGAGANVLTF,TGTGCCTGGAAGACAGGGGCTGGGGCCAACGTCCTGACTTTC
TRBJ1-5,12,TRBV2,.,few,CASSYTNQPQHF,TGTGCCAGCAGCTATACGAATCAGCCCCAGCATTTT
TRBJ2-2,12,TRBV7-2,.,.,CASSLPTGELFF,TGTGCCAGCAGCTTACCAACCGGGGAGCTGTTTTTT
TRBJ1-5,13,TRBV24-1,TRBD1,few,CATSQGAWQPQHF,TGTGCCACCAGTCAGGGGGCATGGCAGCCCCAGCATTTT
TRBJ2-7,15,TRBV2,.,.,CASTMMPDVGGEQYF,TGTGCCAGCACCATGATGCCTGATGTAGGGGGCGAGCAGTACTTC
TRBJ1-1,13,TRBV3-1/TRBV3-2,.,.,CASSQGGNTEAFF,TGTGCCAGCAGCCAGGGAGGGAACACTGAAGCTTTCTTT